The present T cell receptor (beta chain) was sequenced within a study of blood T cells in healthy people across ages (dated by TCRdb to the mid-2010s). About the study as a whole: Template switching captured roughly one uniquely barcoded TCR beta cDNA molecule per two T cells in model experiments. Using the same blood draw, the study looked at two additional independent replicas of 1 million unique cDNA reads for two donors, one aged 18 to 30 and the other aged 80 or older. Donors were grouped into four age groups: young (average 16 years), middle-aged (about 40), aged (roughly 67) and long-lived (approximately 75). Age-related changes in TCR beta repertoire diversity were measured in the study by deep sequencing normalized with unique cDNA molecular identifiers. Overall study results and their limits: The CMV infection status of donors was not known, potentially confounding age-related changes in expanded clonotypes. Compared with the aged group, the long-lived group had more naive CD4+ T cells, fewer expanded clones and increased TCR diversity, a pattern suggesting age selection. There was a strong correlation between observed TCR beta diversity and the percentage of naive T cells measured by flow cytometry. Total diversity estimates from one million sequenced T cells were considered lower bounds and underestimates. Conclusive comparison of naive and antigen-experienced compartments was prevented by the profiling of bulk unsorted PBMCs. Observed TCR beta diversity per million T cells fell roughly linearly with age, and a significant reduction was already apparent by age roughly 40.

Concerning this clonotype itself: What antigen it recognizes has not been identified. No base-level quality is on record; no much larger clone is a single base apart.

Systemically healthy Caucasian individuals from Russia, some 38 in total and aged roughly 6 to 95 years, were included as donors. Each donor gave 8 to 10 milliliters of peripheral blood, drawn into EDTA-treated Vacutainer tubes. Ficoll-Paque density-gradient centrifugation was used to isolate PBMCs, with at least 6 million obtained per sample. Trizol reagent was used to extract total RNA from the PBMCs, yielding at least 5 micrograms per sample. The percentages of naive CD45RAhigh/CD27high T cells were determined by flow cytometry on a PBMC aliquot from every donor. Library preparation employed 5' RACE. Sequenced using an Illumina HiSeq 2500. A second PCR of roughly 6 to 12 cycles was run with a J-beta primer mix and a sample-barcoded 5' primer. Each TCR beta cDNA molecule received a unique molecular identifier from a template-switch 5' adaptor carrying 12 random nucleotides. Each sample yielded at least 2.5 million CDR3-containing paired-end reads. The Mint cDNA synthesis kit, primed by a TRBC-specific oligonucleotide, was used to synthesize first-strand cDNA from all RNA. All cDNA was treated with uracil-DNA glycosylase and then went through a first 18-cycle PCR with the universal primers M1SS and BC2_uni_R. Concerning the study's data processing: Normalization of each sample was performed by random selection of 1 million high-quality reads, each carrying a distinct molecular identifier. Reads sharing molecular identifiers were discarded rather than binned into consensus sequences. MiTCR, run with a Q25 quality threshold and the strictest error-elimination algorithm, handled CDR3 identification, clonotype clustering and error correction. Lower-bound total TCR beta diversity was estimated with a nonparametric unseen species model using Euler transformation. The public reads were reanalyzed by TCRdb: fastp trimming at Q25, MiXCR alignment, in-frame beta chains only. When rows share a CDR3 protein, they turn into one entry using the most common DNA and genes. The V and J calls were determined by TCRdb, not by the authors. The sample yields 800,000 to 950,000 distinct CDR3 sequences; 25% to 30% were counted once. The ten largest clones add up to approximately 10% of the sample.

These data were also reused for a study on T cells of mothers and their children. From the second report: Nine systemically healthy Caucasian individuals served as donors, namely three mothers together with their six children. cDNA synthesis used all of the extracted RNA, with about 1.5 ug of RNA in each 15 ul reaction. In the second PCR, sample barcodes and 2-4 random nucleotides were introduced via the M1S primer. Over 9 million TCR beta CDR3 reads came from each mother, compared with some 3 million reads from each child. Thymic selection similarly shapes TCR recombination output in related and unrelated pairs, with minor effect from inherited differences. Normalized repertoire overlap in related mother-child pairs was always slightly higher than in unrelated mother-child pairs, but the difference was never significant. Persistent microchimeric T cell clones were not detected, at a sensitivity of about 100 clones per million clonotypes. In the study, deep NGS was used to compare the TCR beta repertoires of mothers and children, and features distinguishing related mother-child pairs from unrelated individuals were sought. On average, the children were approximately 11 +/- 4 years old, while the mothers were about 40 +/- 4 years old. After adapters were ligated using NEBNext reagents, the libraries underwent 100+100 nt paired-end sequencing on an Illumina HiSeq 2000. Mother and child libraries were prepared a month apart and sequenced in separate runs to prevent cross-contamination. Between about 500,000 and 2,100,000 distinct TCR beta clonotypes were identified per donor. Naive TCR beta clonotypes were estimated from low-frequency clonotypes matched to each donor's FACS-determined naive share, without sorting.

The sample consisted of blood. The sequence was collected from a woman between 35 and 50 years old in good health.

The nucleotide sequence reads as follows: TGCAGTGCTAGAGACCCAGACATTTCTTCCTACGAGCAGTACTTC. The encoded protein is CSARDPDISSYEQYF. This sequence uses TRBV20-1 and TRBJ2-7; there is no confident call for the D gene. V lost 0 bases and J lost 1 base; the stretch between them is 13 bases long. In the germline V gene (reference sequence), CDR1 corresponds to DFQATT and CDR2 to SNEGSKA. Its CDR3 holds 15 amino acids, cysteine through phenylalanine. Only CDR3 DNA is held: 45 bases, read in frame from base 1.